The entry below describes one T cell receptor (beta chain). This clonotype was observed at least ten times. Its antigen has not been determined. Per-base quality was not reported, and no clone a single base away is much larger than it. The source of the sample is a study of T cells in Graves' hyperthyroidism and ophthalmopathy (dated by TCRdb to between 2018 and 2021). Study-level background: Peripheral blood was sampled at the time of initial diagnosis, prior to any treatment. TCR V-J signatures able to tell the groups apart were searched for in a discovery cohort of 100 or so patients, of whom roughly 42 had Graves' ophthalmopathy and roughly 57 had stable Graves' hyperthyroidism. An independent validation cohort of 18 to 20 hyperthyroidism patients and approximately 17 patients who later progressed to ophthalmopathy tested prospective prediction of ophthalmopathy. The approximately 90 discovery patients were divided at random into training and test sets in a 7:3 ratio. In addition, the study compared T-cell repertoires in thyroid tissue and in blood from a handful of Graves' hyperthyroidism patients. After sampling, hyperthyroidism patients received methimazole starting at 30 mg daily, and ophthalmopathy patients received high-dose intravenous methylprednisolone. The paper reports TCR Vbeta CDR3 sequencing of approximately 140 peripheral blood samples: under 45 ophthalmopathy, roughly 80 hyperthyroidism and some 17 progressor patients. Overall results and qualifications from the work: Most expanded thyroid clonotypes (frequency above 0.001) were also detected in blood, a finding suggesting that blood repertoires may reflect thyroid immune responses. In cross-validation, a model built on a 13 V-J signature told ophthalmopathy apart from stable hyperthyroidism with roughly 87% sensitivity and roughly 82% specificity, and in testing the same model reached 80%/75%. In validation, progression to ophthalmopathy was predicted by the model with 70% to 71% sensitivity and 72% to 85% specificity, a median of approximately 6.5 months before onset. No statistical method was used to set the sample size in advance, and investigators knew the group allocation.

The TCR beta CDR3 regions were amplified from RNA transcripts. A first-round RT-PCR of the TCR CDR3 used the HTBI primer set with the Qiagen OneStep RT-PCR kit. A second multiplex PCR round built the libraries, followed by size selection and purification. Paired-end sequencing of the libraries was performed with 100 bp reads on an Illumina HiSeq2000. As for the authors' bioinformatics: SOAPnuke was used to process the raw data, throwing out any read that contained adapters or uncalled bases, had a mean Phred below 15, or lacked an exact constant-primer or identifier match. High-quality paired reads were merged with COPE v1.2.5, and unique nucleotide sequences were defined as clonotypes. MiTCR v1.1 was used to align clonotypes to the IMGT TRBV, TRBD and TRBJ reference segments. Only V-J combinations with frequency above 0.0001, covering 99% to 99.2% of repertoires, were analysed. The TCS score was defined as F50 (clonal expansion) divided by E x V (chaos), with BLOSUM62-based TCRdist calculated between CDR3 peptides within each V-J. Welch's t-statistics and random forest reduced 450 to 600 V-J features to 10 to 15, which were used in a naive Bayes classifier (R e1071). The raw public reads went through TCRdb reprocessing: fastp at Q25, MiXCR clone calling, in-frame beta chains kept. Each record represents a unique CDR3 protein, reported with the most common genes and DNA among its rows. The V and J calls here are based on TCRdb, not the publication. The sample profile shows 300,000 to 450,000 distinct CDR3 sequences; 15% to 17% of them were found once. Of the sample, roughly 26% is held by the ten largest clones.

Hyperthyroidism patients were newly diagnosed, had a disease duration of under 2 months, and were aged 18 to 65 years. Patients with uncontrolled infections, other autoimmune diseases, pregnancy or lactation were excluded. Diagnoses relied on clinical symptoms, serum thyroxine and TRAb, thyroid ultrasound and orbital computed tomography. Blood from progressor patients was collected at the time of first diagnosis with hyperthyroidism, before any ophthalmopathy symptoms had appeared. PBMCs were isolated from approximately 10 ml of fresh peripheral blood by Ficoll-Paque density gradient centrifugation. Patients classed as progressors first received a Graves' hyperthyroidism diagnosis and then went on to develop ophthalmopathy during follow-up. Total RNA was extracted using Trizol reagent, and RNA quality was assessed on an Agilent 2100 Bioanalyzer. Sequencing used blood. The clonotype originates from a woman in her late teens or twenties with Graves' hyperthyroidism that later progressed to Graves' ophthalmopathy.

At the DNA level, the sequence is TGTGCCAGCAGCTCTGCGAACAATGAGCAGTTCTTC. Its translation is CASSSANNEQFF. Rearrangement joined TRBV7-9 to TRBJ2-1; the D gene identity is not certain. Spanning cysteine to phenylalanine, the CDR3 consists of 12 amino acids. Left in the record is the CDR3 DNA by itself, 36 bases read in frame from the first base. V drops 4 bases and J drops 5 bases, leaving 6 bases in between. The germline V gene (reference sequence) gives CDR1 as SEHNR and CDR2 as FQNEAQ.